The 11 T cell receptor beta chains below were found in one sample sequenced in a study of blood T cell repertoires in COVID-19. Method: immunoSEQ multiplex PCR; TCRdb's copy keeps in-frame clones and lacks some. Among about 190,000 clones listed, 88% were seen once. Specimen: peripheral blood. These receptors were obtained from a man aged 25-40 years with acute or convalescent COVID-19.

This clone was picked up many times. This chain's CDR3 is CASSFEGAGELFF. The DNA for the CDR3 is TGTGCCAGCAGCTTCGAGGGGGCCGGGGAGCTGTTTTTT. This chain connects TRBV11-3 to TRBJ2-2; a possible D gene is TRBD1 (6 bases). V lost 3 bases, J lost 6 bases, and 8 bases lay in between. This CDR3 has 13 amino acids. Germline V gene lookup returns CDR1 SGHNT and CDR2 YENEEA.

The J gene is TRBJ1-2, the V gene TRBV5-1; D is ambiguous. V lost 0 bases and J lost 0, with 9 bases in between. The CDR3 loop spans 15 amino acids. Looked up from germline, CDR1 is SGHRS and CDR2 is YFSETQ. The CDR3 nucleotides read TGCGCCAGCAGCTTGGCCGGACTTACTAACTATGGCTACACCTTC. This codes for CASSLAGLTNYGYTF.

The rearrangement joins TRBV3-1 (or the pseudogene TRBV3-2) to TRBJ1-4; 7 bases match TRBD1. CDR3 length equals 14 residues. The trim removed 3 bases at V and 8 bases at J, leaving 6 bases unmatched. Per the germline V gene, CDR1 is LGHDT and CDR2 is YNNKEL (reference sequence). The CDR3 spells CASSQTGLKEKLFF. CDR3 nucleotides: TGTGCCAGCAGCCAGACAGGGTTAAAAGAAAAACTGTTTTTT.

The chain combines TRBV5-1 with TRBJ1-2, with 8 bases aligning to TRBD1. J was trimmed by 6 bases and V by 4 bases; bases with no gene match: 5. The length of the CDR3 is 13 residues. Germline V gene sequence: CDR1 SGHRS, CDR2 YFSETQ. CDR3 DNA: TGCGCCAGCAGCGAACAGGGGGGCCATGGCTACACCTTC. Its translation: CASSEQGGHGYTF.

This rearrangement joins TRBV6-4 to TRBJ2-1; D not resolved. Trimming took 8 bases from V and 6 from J, leaving 5 bases between them. CDR3 length: 10 amino acids. From germline, CDR1 is MRHNA and CDR2 SNTAGT. CDR3 in amino acids: CASLVNEQFF. CDR3 in DNA: TGTGCCAGCTTAGTCAATGAGCAGTTCTTC.

The V call is TRBV3-1 (or the pseudogene TRBV3-2), the J call TRBJ1-4; 7 bases align to TRBD1. V shed 0 bases and J 10 bases; nucleotides not matched to a gene: 5. Germline values: CDR1 LGHDT, CDR2 YNNKEL (reference sequence). The CDR3 covers 14 residues. CDR3 nucleotides: TGTGCCAGCAGCCAAGATGGAGGGGGCGGAAAACTGTTTTTT. This gives the protein CASSQDGGGGKLFF.

This clone was observed once. The chain joins TRBV2 to TRBJ1-1; a possible D gene is TRBD1 (6 bases). The CDR3 length is 14 residues. The germline gives CDR1 SNHLY, CDR2 FYNNEI. V lost 7 bases and J 3 bases, leaving 15 bases between the germline ends. The CDR3 loop reads CASTSPDRYTEAFF. CDR3 DNA: TGTGCCAGCACTTCTCCCGACAGGTACACTGAAGCTTTCTTT.

As concerns this clone: Different DNA sequences within this sample yield the same CDR3. This chain connects TRBV7-2 to TRBJ2-5; TRBD2 matches 9 bases. Looked up from germline, CDR1 is SGHTA and CDR2 is FQGNSA. Trimming removed 5 bases from V and 5 bases from J; junction bases left unmatched: 9. This CDR3 has 15 amino acids. The CDR3 protein is CASSPPGREGETQYF. CDR3 coding DNA: TGTGCCAGCAGCCCACCCGGGCGGGAGGGGGAGACCCAGTACTTC.

The V gene is TRBV15, the J gene TRBJ2-1; the D gene is possibly TRBD2 (5 bases). CDR1 is LNHNV and CDR2 is YYDKDF in the germline V gene (reference sequence). Between the trimmed V and J ends, which lost 2 bases and 1 base, there was a span of 12 bases. This CDR3 is built from 16 residues. In DNA form, the CDR3 reads TGTGCCACCAGCAGACTATCGGGGATTTCCTACAATGAGCAGTTCTTC. Its translation is CATSRLSGISYNEQFF.

The gene calls are TRBV19 and TRBJ2-3; 11 bases agree with TRBD1. The V gene end was trimmed by 8 bases and the J gene end by 5 bases; junction bases not matched to a gene: 12. Germline CDR1 is LNHDA and CDR2 is SQIVND (reference sequence). The CDR3 totals 16 residues. CDR3 in amino acids: CASSSIGTGGRDTQYF. The CDR3 coding sequence is TGTGCCAGTTCATCTATAGGGACAGGGGGGAGAGATACGCAGTATTTT.

The CDR3 loop is CASSSGTGYTNIQYF. The CDR3 DNA sequence: TGTGCCAGCAGCTCAGGGACAGGGTATACGAACATTCAGTACTTC. The chain is built from TRBV13 and TRBJ2-4; 9 bases are shared with TRBD1. The CDR3 is 15 residues long. The ends lost 4 bases at V and 7 bases at J; junction bases unmatched: 8. Germline V lookup: CDR1 PRHDT, CDR2 FYEKMQ (reference sequence).